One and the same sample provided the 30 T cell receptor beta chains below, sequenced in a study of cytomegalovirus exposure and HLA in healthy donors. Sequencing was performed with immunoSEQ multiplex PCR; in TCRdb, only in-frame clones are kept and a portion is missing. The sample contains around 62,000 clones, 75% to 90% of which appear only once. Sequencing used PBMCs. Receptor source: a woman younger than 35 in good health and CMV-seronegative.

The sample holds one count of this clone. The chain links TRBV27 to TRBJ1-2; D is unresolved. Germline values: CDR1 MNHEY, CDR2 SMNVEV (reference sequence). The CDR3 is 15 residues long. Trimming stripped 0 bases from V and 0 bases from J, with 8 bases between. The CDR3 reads CASSLSIASNYGYTF. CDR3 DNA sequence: TGTGCCAGCAGTTTATCGATAGCCTCTAACTATGGCTACACCTTC.

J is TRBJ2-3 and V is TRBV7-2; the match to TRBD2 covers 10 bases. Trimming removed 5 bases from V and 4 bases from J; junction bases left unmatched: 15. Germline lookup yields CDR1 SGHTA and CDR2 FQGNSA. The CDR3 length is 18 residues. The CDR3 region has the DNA TGTGCCAGCAGCCCTAGAGGTCTAGCGGGAGTAAGAGCAGATACGCAGTATTTT. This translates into CASSPRGLAGVRADTQYF.

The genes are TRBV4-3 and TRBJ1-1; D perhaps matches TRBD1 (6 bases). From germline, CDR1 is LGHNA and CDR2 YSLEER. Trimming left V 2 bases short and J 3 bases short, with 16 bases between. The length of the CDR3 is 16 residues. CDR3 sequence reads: CASSQRGGTDYTEAFF. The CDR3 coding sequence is TGCGCCAGCAGCCAAAGGGGGGGGACGGACTACACTGAAGCTTTCTTT.

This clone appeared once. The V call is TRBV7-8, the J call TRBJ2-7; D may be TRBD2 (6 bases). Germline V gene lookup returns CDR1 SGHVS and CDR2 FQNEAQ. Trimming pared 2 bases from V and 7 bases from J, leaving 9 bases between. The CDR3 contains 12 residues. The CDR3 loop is CASSLTGVEQYF. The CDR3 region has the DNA TGTGCCAGCAGCTTAACGGGGGTTGAGCAGTACTTC.

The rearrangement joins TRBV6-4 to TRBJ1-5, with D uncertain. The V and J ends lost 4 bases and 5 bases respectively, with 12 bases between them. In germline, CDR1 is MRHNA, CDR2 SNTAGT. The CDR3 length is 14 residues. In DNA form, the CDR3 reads TGTGCCAGCAGTGTAACGGCAGACTATCAGCCCCAGCATTTT. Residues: CASSVTADYQPQHF.

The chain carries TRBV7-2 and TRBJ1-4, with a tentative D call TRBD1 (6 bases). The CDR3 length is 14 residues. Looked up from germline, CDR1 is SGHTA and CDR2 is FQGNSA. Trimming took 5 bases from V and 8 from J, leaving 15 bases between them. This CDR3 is CASSPQGRSEKLFF. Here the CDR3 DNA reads TGTGCCAGCAGCCCACAGGGCCGGAGCGAAAAACTGTTTTTT. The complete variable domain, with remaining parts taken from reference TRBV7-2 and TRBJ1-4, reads GAGVSQSPSNKVTEKGKDVELRCDPISGHTALYWYRQSLGQGLEFLIYFQGNSAPDKSGLPSDRFSAERTGGSVSTLTIQRTQQEDSAVYLCASSPQGRSEKLFFGSGTQLSVL.

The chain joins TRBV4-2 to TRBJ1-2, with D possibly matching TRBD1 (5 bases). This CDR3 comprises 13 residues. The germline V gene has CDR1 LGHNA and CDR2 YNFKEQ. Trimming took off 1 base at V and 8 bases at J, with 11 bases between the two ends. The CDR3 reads CASSQVTEQGYTF. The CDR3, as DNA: TGTGCCAGCAGCCAAGTGACAGAACAGGGCTACACCTTC.

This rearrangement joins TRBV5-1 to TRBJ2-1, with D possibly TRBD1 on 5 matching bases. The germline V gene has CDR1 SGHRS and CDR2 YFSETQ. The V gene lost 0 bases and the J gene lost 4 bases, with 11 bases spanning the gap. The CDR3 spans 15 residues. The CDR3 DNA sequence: TGCGCCAGCAGCTTGGATGGGGCGAGGTACAATGAGCAGTTCTTC. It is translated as CASSLDGARYNEQFF.

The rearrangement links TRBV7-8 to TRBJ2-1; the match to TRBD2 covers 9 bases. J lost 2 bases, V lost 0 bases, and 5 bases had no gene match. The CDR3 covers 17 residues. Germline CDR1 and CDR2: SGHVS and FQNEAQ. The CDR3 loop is CASSLAKASGTYNEQFF. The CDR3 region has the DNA TGTGCCAGCAGCTTAGCAAAGGCTAGCGGGACCTACAATGAGCAGTTCTTC.

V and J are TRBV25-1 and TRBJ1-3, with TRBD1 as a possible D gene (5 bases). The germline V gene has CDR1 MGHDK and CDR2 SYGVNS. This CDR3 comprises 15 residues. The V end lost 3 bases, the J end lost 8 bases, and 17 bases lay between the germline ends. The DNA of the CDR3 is TGTGCCAGCAGTGAGGTGGGGGGGGAAGGAGACACCATATATTTT. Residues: CASSEVGGEGDTIYF.

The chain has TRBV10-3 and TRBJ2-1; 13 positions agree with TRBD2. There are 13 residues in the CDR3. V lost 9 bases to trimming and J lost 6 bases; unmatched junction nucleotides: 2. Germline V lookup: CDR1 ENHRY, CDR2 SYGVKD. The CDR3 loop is CAITSGGANEQFF. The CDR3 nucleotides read TGTGCCATAACTAGCGGGGGGGCCAATGAGCAGTTCTTC.

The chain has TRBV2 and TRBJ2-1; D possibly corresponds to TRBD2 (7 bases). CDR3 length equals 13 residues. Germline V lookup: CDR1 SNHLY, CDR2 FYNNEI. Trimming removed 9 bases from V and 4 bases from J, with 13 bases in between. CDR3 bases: TGTGCCAGGAGGGGGGGGAGGTACAATGAGCAGTTCTTC. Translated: CARRGGRYNEQFF.

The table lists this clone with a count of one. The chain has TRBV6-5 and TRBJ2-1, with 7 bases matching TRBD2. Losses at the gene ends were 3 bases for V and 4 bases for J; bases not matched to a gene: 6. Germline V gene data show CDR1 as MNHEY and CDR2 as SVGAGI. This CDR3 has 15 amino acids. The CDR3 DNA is TGTGCCAGCAGTTATAGCGCGGGGGTATACAATGAGCAGTTCTTC. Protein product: CASSYSAGVYNEQFF.

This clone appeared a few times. CDR3 DNA sequence: TGTGCCAGCAGCGTCCCTAGCGGTGCGACCTACGAGCAGTACTTC. Translation gives CASSVPSGATYEQYF. The chain is built from TRBV7-2 and TRBJ2-7; TRBD2 agrees at 7 bases. The CDR3 runs to 15 residues. The ends lost 5 bases at V and 2 bases at J; junction bases unmatched: 9. Germline assignment: CDR1 SGHTA and CDR2 FQGNSA.

CDR3 amino acids: CASSIRDYGYTF. The DNA for the CDR3 is TGTGCCAGTAGTATCAGGGACTATGGCTACACCTTC. The genes are TRBV19 and TRBJ1-2, with D perhaps matching TRBD1 (5 bases). The germline CDR1 and CDR2 sequences are LNHDA and SQIVND (reference sequence). The CDR3 extends over 12 amino acids. With 3 bases removed from V and 3 bases from J, the gap between germline ends came to 5 bases.

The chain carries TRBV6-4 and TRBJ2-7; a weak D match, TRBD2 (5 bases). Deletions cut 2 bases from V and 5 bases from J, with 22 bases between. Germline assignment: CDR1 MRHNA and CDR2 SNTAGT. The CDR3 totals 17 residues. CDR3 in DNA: TGTGCCAGCAGTGACCCCTCCGGACCGGGAACTAAGGACGAGCAGTACTTC. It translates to CASSDPSGPGTKDEQYF.

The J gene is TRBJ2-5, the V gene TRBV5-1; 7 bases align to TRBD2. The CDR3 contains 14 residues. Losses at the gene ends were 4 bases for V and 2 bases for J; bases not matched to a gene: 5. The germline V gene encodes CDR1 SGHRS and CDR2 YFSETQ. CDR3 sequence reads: CASSPTGGQETQYF. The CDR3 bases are TGCGCCAGCAGCCCAACGGGGGGACAAGAGACCCAGTACTTC. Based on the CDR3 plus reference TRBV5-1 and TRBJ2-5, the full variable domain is KAGVTQTPRYLIKTRGQQVTLSCSPISGHRSVSWYQQTPGQGLQFLFEYFSETQRNKGNFPGRFSGRQFSNSRSEMNVSTLELGDSALYLCASSPTGGQETQYFGPGTRLLVL.

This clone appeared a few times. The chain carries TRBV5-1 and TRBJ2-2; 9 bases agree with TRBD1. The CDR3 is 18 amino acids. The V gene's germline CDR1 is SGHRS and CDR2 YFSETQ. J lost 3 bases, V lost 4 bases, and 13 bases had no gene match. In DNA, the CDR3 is TGCGCCAGCAGCGCGGACAGGGGTAGAAGGGCTTACACCGGGGAGCTGTTTTTT. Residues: CASSADRGRRAYTGELFF.

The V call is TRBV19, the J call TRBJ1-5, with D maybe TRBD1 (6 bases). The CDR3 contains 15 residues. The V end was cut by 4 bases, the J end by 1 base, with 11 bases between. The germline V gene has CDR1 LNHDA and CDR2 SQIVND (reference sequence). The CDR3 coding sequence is TGTGCCAGTAGTACGATCAGGGGAAGCAATCAGCCCCAGCATTTT. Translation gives CASSTIRGSNQPQHF.

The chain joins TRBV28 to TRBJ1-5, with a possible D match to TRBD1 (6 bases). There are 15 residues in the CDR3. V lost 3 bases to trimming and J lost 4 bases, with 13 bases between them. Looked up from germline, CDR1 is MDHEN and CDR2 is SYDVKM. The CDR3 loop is CASSFLDSRNQPQHF. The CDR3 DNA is TGTGCCAGCAGTTTTTTGGACAGCCGAAATCAGCCCCAGCATTTT.

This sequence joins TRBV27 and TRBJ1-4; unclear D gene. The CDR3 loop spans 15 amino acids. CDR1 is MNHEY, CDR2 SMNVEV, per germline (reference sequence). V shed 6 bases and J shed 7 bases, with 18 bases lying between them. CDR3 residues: CASRMGRRSLEKLFF. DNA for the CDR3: TGTGCCAGCAGAATGGGAAGGAGGTCGCTTGAAAAACTGTTTTTT.

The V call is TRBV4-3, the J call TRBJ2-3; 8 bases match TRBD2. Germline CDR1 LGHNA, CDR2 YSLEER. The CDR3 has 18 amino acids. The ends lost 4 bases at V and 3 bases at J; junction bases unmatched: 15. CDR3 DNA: TGCGCCAGCAGCCCGTCAAGTGTAGCGGGGCCTTGGACAGATACGCAGTATTTT. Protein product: CASSPSSVAGPWTDTQYF.

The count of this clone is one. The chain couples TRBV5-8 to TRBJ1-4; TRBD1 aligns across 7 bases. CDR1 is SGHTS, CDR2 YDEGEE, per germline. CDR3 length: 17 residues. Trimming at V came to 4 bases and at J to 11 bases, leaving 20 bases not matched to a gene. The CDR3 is CASSSAANRGVSGKLFF. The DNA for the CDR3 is TGTGCCAGCAGCAGCGCCGCCAACAGGGGTGTTTCGGGGAAACTGTTTTTT.

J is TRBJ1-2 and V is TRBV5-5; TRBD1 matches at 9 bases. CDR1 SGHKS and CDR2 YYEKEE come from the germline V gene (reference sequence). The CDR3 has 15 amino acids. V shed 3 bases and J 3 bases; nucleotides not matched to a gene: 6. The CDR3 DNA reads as TGTGCCAGCAGCTGGGGGACAGGGAATGACTATGGCTACACCTTC. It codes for CASSWGTGNDYGYTF.

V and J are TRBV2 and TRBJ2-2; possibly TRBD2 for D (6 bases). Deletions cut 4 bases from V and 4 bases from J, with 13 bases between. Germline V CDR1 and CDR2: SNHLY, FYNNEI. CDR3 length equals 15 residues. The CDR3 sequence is CASSVTGEGTGELFF. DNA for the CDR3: TGTGCCAGCAGTGTAACGGGAGAGGGCACCGGGGAGCTGTTTTTT.

CDR3 in DNA: TGTGCCAGCAGTTTAACCGGAGGTATGAGGGAGCAGTACTTC. It specifies CASSLTGGMREQYF. The chain joins TRBV27 to TRBJ2-7, with D tentatively TRBD2 (5 bases). Germline V lookup: CDR1 MNHEY, CDR2 SMNVEV (reference sequence). The ends were cut back, 2 bases at V and 7 bases at J, with 15 bases in the middle. This CDR3 is built from 14 residues.

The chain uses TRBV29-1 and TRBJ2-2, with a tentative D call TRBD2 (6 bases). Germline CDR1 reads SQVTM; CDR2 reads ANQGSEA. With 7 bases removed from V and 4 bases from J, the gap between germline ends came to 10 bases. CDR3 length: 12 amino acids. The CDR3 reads CSAGEVTGELFF. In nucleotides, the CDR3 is TGCAGCGCGGGGGAGGTCACCGGGGAGCTGTTTTTT.

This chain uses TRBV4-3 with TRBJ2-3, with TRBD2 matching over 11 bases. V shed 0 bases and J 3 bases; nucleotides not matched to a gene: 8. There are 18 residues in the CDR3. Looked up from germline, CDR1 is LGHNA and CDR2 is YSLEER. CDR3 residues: CASSQELAGARRTDTQYF. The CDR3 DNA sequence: TGCGCCAGCAGCCAAGAACTAGCGGGGGCCAGAAGAACAGATACGCAGTATTTT.

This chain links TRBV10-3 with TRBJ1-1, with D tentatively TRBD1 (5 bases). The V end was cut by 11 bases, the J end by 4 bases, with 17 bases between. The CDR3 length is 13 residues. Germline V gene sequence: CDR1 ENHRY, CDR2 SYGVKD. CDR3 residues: CAAGFGGGTEAFF. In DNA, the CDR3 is TGTGCCGCCGGATTTGGGGGGGGCACTGAAGCTTTCTTT.

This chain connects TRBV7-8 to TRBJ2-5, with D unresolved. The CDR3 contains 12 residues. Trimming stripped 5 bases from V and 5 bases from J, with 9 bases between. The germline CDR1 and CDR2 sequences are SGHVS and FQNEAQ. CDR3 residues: CASSPPIETQYF. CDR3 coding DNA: TGTGCCAGCAGCCCCCCAATTGAGACCCAGTACTTC.